The 21 T cell receptor beta chains reported below all come from one sample, sequenced in a study of blood T cell repertoires in COVID-19. Libraries were prepared by immunoSEQ multiplex PCR; TCRdb keeps only in-frame clonotypes and omits some of them. In the table there are more than 140,000 clones, roughly 86% of which are singletons. Sequences were obtained from peripheral blood. The source of these receptors is a woman in her fifties or sixties with acute or convalescent COVID-19.

The J gene is TRBJ2-2, the V gene TRBV19; the match to TRBD2 covers 14 bases. Trimming removed 7 bases from V and 0 bases from J; junction bases left unmatched: 7. Germline V gene lookup returns CDR1 LNHDA and CDR2 SQIVND (reference sequence). The CDR3 sequence is 18 residues long. This CDR3 reads CASTAGLAGGPNTGELFF. Written as DNA, the CDR3 is TGTGCCAGTACGGCCGGACTAGCGGGGGGCCCGAACACCGGGGAGCTGTTTTTT.

The rearrangement uses TRBV2 and TRBJ1-3; D may be TRBD1 (5 bases). CDR1 SNHLY and CDR2 FYNNEI come from the germline V gene. There are 16 residues in the CDR3. Trimming pared 6 bases from V and 0 bases from J, leaving 15 bases between. The CDR3 sequence: CASRSDISLSGNTIYF. The CDR3, as DNA: TGTGCCAGCAGGTCGGACATATCCCTCTCTGGAAACACCATATATTTT.

The V call is TRBV30, the J call TRBJ2-3; 10 positions match TRBD1. This CDR3 contains 14 residues. CDR1 and CDR2 from the germline V gene are GTSNPN and SVGIG (reference sequence). V was pared by 4 bases and J by 7 bases, with 8 bases of the junction left unmatched. Here the CDR3 reads CAWMWDRGMHTQYF. The CDR3 DNA reads as TGTGCCTGGATGTGGGACAGGGGAATGCATACGCAGTATTTT.

The rearrangement uses TRBV30 and TRBJ1-6, with no clear D. Germline V gives CDR1 GTSNPN, CDR2 SVGIG (reference sequence). V lost 8 bases to trimming and J lost 9 bases, with 11 bases between them. There are 11 residues in the CDR3. The DNA of the CDR3 is TGTGCCGGCGGGCAAGGTTCACCCCTCCACTTT. Translation: CAGGQGSPLHF.

A note on this clone: One junction end disagrees with the germline gene, perhaps due to a read error. V and J are TRBV7-3 and TRBJ1-1, with 8 positions matching TRBD1. CDR3 length: 13 residues. Germline CDR1 and CDR2: SGHTA and FQGTGA. CDR3 DNA: TGTGCCAGCAGCCTAACAGGGGGATTGAAGGCTTTCTTT. This translates into CASSLTGGLKAFF.

The chain carries TRBV19 and TRBJ1-2, with D perhaps TRBD1 (6 bases). V was shortened by 7 bases and J by 4 bases, with 16 bases between the two germline ends. This CDR3 region has 14 residues. From germline, CDR1 is LNHDA and CDR2 SQIVND (reference sequence). The CDR3 coding sequence is TGTGCCAGTACCATCGCGAGAGGGGGCTATGGCTACACCTTC. It yields the protein CASTIARGGYGYTF.

This chain connects TRBV9 to TRBJ1-6; maybe TRBD1 (6 bases). The CDR3 sequence is 16 residues long. Germline V gene data show CDR1 as SGDLS and CDR2 as YYNGEE. V was shortened by 4 bases and J by 7 bases, with 18 bases between the two germline ends. The CDR3 loop is CASSFTPGHENSPLHF. CDR3 nucleotide sequence: TGTGCCAGCAGCTTTACCCCGGGACACGAAAATTCACCCCTCCACTTT.

This chain uses TRBV6-2 or TRBV6-3 with TRBJ1-2; possibly TRBD1 for D (6 bases). Germline V lookup: CDR1 MNHEY, CDR2 SVGEGT. V was pared by 2 bases and J by 3 bases, with 16 bases between. CDR3 length: 16 amino acids. The CDR3 DNA follows: TGTGCCAGCAGTTACCCCCACAGGGATTCCCACTATGGCTACACCTTC. Protein product: CASSYPHRDSHYGYTF.

CDR3 bases: TGTGCCAGCGACCGGGACAGGTGGAGCAATCAGCCCCAGCATTTT. Amino acids: CASDRDRWSNQPQHF. The chain couples TRBV2 to TRBJ1-5; 8 bases match TRBD1. The CDR3 covers 15 residues. The V gene end was trimmed by 8 bases and the J gene end by 1 base; junction bases not matched to a gene: 7. Germline loops: CDR1 SNHLY, CDR2 FYNNEI.

The J gene is TRBJ2-5, the V gene TRBV10-2; D is unresolved. There are 11 residues in the CDR3. Germline V CDR1 and CDR2: WSHSY, SAAADI. The ends were cut back, 6 bases at V and 8 bases at J, with 10 bases in the middle. This chain's CDR3 is CASRARGTQYF. For the CDR3, the DNA is TGCGCCAGCAGGGCCCGAGGAACCCAGTACTTC.

V is TRBV18 and J is TRBJ2-5, with D possibly matching TRBD2 (6 bases). The CDR3 contains 15 residues. V lost 4 bases and J lost 3, with 15 bases in between. Germline CDR1 is KGHSH and CDR2 is LQKENI. The chain's CDR3 is CASSQLRDLKETQYF. In DNA, the CDR3 is TGTGCCAGCTCACAGCTCCGGGACTTAAAAGAGACCCAGTACTTC.

This chain links TRBV7-9 with TRBJ2-7, with D maybe TRBD2 (5 bases). The CDR3 extends over 14 amino acids. V was shortened by 1 base and J by 3 bases, with 10 bases between the two germline ends. In germline, CDR1 is SEHNR, CDR2 FQNEAQ (reference sequence). CDR3 sequence reads: CASSLGGESYEQYF. CDR3 sequence (DNA): TGTGCCAGCAGCTTAGGTGGGGAGAGCTACGAGCAGTACTTC.

CDR3 region: CASRGTGRRTGELFF. As DNA, the CDR3 is TGTGCCAGCAGAGGGACAGGGCGGAGGACCGGGGAGCTGTTTTTT. The chain has TRBV6-5 and TRBJ2-2; the match to TRBD1 covers 9 bases. Germline-derived CDR1 and CDR2 are MNHEY and SVGAGI. This CDR3 has 15 amino acids. Trimming took 6 bases from V and 5 from J; bases not matched to a gene: 7.

This clone was seen a handful of times. The V gene is TRBV4-1, the J gene TRBJ2-7; TRBD2 is a possible D gene (6 bases). V gave up 4 bases and J gave up 3 bases, with 13 bases separating them. Looked up from germline, CDR1 is MGHRA and CDR2 is YSYEKL. This CDR3 contains 14 residues. CDR3 nucleotides: TGCGCCAGCAGCCCGCATCTTAGCGGCTACGAGCAGTACTTC. Its protein product is CASSPHLSGYEQYF.

V is TRBV4-2 and J is TRBJ2-5; the match to TRBD2 covers 7 bases. The CDR3 length is 14 residues. The germline gives CDR1 LGHNA, CDR2 YNFKEQ. Trimming removed 4 bases from V and 1 base from J; junction bases left unmatched: 3. The CDR3 nucleotides are TGTGCCAGCAGCCCTTCTAGCGGCCAAGAGACCCAGTACTTC. This gives the protein CASSPSSGQETQYF.

This clone was found once. This chain links TRBV19 with TRBJ1-3; 8 bases align to TRBD1. The V gene's germline CDR1 is LNHDA and CDR2 SQIVND (reference sequence). CDR3 size: 15 residues. The V gene end was trimmed by 4 bases and the J gene end by 7 bases; junction bases not matched to a gene: 9. The CDR3: CASSTSQGEGNTIYF. The DNA for the CDR3 is TGTGCCAGTAGTACCTCACAGGGGGAAGGCAACACCATATATTTT.

The gene calls are TRBV5-8 and TRBJ2-7; TRBD1 matches at 10 bases. The CDR3 is 14 residues long. Unmatched junction bases numbered 3, after V lost 4 bases and J lost 2 bases. Per the germline V gene, CDR1 is SGHTS and CDR2 is YDEGEE. CDR3: CASSGTGVAYEQYF. The CDR3 DNA sequence: TGTGCCAGCAGCGGGACAGGGGTGGCCTACGAGCAGTACTTC.

The chain recombines TRBV12-3 or TRBV12-4 with TRBJ1-6; the D is unclear. V was clipped by 4 bases and J by 10 bases, with 8 bases between them. The CDR3 extends over 12 amino acids. This CDR3 is CASSWEYSPLHF. The CDR3 nucleotides are TGTGCCAGCAGTTGGGAGTACTCACCCCTCCACTTT.

This clone turned up a few times. V is TRBV5-1 and J is TRBJ1-1; possibly TRBD1 for D (5 bases). V dropped 4 bases and J dropped 1 base, with 11 bases sitting between them. CDR1 is SGHRS, CDR2 YFSETQ, per germline. CDR3 size: 14 residues. The DNA for the CDR3 is TGCGCCAGCAGCGCCGACACAGGGAACACTGAAGCTTTCTTT. Residues: CASSADTGNTEAFF.

This chain joins TRBV27 and TRBJ2-3; D might be TRBD2 (5 bases). The CDR3 is 11 residues long. The germline V gene has CDR1 MNHEY and CDR2 SMNVEV (reference sequence). The V end lost 5 bases, the J end lost 5 bases, and 5 bases lay between the germline ends. CDR3 DNA: TGTGCCAGCAGTCGGGAAGATACGCAGTATTTT. It translates to CASSREDTQYF.

This clone has more than one count but fewer than ten. V is TRBV5-1 and J is TRBJ1-5; 10 nucleotides match TRBD1. The CDR3 extends over 18 amino acids. The V and J ends lost 0 bases and 3 bases, in that order; junction bases with no gene match: 9. Germline values: CDR1 SGHRS, CDR2 YFSETQ. CDR3 sequence: CASSLVPTGTGVNQPQHF. For the CDR3, the DNA is TGCGCCAGCAGCTTGGTCCCGACCGGGACAGGGGTCAATCAGCCCCAGCATTTT.